These 27 T cell receptor beta chains came from one sample sequenced in a study of blood T cell repertoires in COVID-19. The assay was immunoSEQ multiplex PCR, and TCRdb's table has in-frame clones only and misses some. The repertoire holds more than 200,000 clones, with 65% to 85% as singletons. The specimen was PBMCs or T cells enriched from blood (not recorded which). These receptors originate from a man aged 25 to 40 with acute COVID-19.

V and J are TRBV6-1 and TRBJ2-5, with D possibly TRBD1 on 7 matching bases. The CDR3 is 17 residues long. V gave up 0 bases and J gave up 4 bases, with 18 bases separating them. Germline CDR1 reads MNHNS; CDR2 reads SASEGT. The CDR3 loop reads CASSEAFSRGVGETQYF. CDR3 DNA: TGTGCCAGCAGTGAAGCGTTTTCCAGGGGGGTAGGAGAGACCCAGTACTTC.

This sequence joins TRBV10-2 and TRBJ1-6; D gene unclear. Germline values: CDR1 WSHSY, CDR2 SAAADI. The V end was cut by 2 bases, the J end by 1 base, with 9 bases between. The CDR3 has 16 amino acids. The CDR3, as DNA: TGCGCCAGCAGTGAGACGACAATTTCCTATAATTCACCCCTCCACTTT. Amino acids: CASSETTISYNSPLHF.

This chain connects TRBV2 to TRBJ1-1; D might be TRBD1 (6 bases). This CDR3 has 13 residues. V was cut by 7 bases and J by 4 bases, with 13 bases left in between. Germline V lookup: CDR1 SNHLY, CDR2 FYNNEI. CDR3 sequence: CASILGGGTEAFF. CDR3 in DNA: TGTGCCAGCATCTTAGGGGGGGGCACTGAAGCTTTCTTT.

This chain links TRBV5-6 with TRBJ1-2, with 11 bases matching TRBD1. Germline V gene lookup returns CDR1 SGHDT and CDR2 YYEEEE. The trim removed 4 bases at V and 6 bases at J, leaving 11 bases unmatched. The CDR3 contains 16 residues. Written as DNA, the CDR3 is TGTGCCAGCAGCCTTAACGGACAGGGGGCCCGGCATGGCTACACCTTC. Translation: CASSLNGQGARHGYTF.

The chain carries TRBV28 and TRBJ1-2, with TRBD1 matching over 8 bases. CDR1 is MDHEN and CDR2 is SYDVKM in the germline V gene. The CDR3 is made up of 15 amino acids. Trimming at V came to 5 bases and at J to 4 bases, leaving 9 bases not matched to a gene. CDR3 residues: CASSIGQGSSYGYTF. The CDR3 DNA reads as TGTGCCAGCAGTATCGGACAGGGTTCGAGCTATGGCTACACCTTC.

The rearrangement joins TRBV12-3 or TRBV12-4 to TRBJ2-7; TRBD2 might be the D (5 bases). V shed 6 bases and J shed 5 bases, with 14 bases lying between them. This CDR3 has 13 amino acids. The CDR3 here is CASRNAPGNEQYF. CDR3 DNA sequence: TGTGCCAGCAGGAACGCCCCGGGGAACGAGCAGTACTTC.

The CDR3 sequence is CASSQVGAQGLYGYTF. CDR3 nucleotide sequence: TGTGCCAGCAGCCAAGTAGGGGCTCAGGGTCTGTATGGCTACACCTTC. The chain joins TRBV3-1 (or the pseudogene TRBV3-2) to TRBJ1-2; a weak D match, TRBD1 (5 bases). CDR3 length: 16 amino acids. Germline V gene data show CDR1 as LGHDT and CDR2 as YNNKEL (reference sequence). Trimming took off 1 base at V and 5 bases at J, with 17 bases between the two ends.

This clone was observed a few times. The gene calls are TRBV2 and TRBJ1-6; maybe TRBD1 (6 bases). The CDR3 totals 13 residues. The V end lost 7 bases, the J end lost 5 bases, and 9 bases lay between the germline ends. CDR1 and CDR2 (germline): SNHLY, FYNNEI. CDR3 bases: TGTGCCAGCACTCAGGGGAATAATTCACCCCTCCACTTT. Residues: CASTQGNNSPLHF.

The chain combines TRBV5-1 with TRBJ2-4, with a weak D call TRBD2 (5 bases). V was pared by 2 bases and J by 10 bases, with 16 bases between. Germline V gene lookup returns CDR1 SGHRS and CDR2 YFSETQ. This CDR3 contains 14 residues. The CDR3 DNA sequence: TGCGCCAGCAGCTTTCGAGATCGGACTGGTATTCAGTACTTC. This translates into CASSFRDRTGIQYF.

The chain uses TRBV5-1 and TRBJ1-2; 7 bases are a match to TRBD1. V shed 0 bases and J 6 bases; nucleotides not matched to a gene: 2. Germline CDR1 is SGHRS and CDR2 is YFSETQ. This CDR3 region has 13 residues. The CDR3 coding sequence is TGCGCCAGCAGCTTGGCCACAGGGGATGGCTACACCTTC. It encodes CASSLATGDGYTF.

This clone has only a few counts. This chain uses TRBV12-2 with TRBJ1-1; TRBD1, the D gene given by the table, was not confirmed from the DNA. TRBV12-2 is listed as a pseudogene. The CDR3 has 17 residues. CDR3 DNA: TGTGCAAGTCGCTTGCCAAACAGGGGAAGGAGGAACACTGAAGCTTTCTTT. It specifies CASRLPNRGRRNTEAFF.

The J gene is TRBJ2-3, the V gene TRBV16; TRBD2 agrees at 10 bases. This CDR3 comprises 15 residues. From germline, CDR1 is KGHSY and CDR2 FQNENV. Losses at the gene ends were 6 bases for V and 2 bases for J; bases not matched to a gene: 5. The CDR3: CASSRGLAVTDTQYF. The CDR3 DNA reads TGTGCCAGCAGTCGTGGACTAGCGGTCACAGATACGCAGTATTTT.

This chain uses TRBV5-4 with TRBJ2-3; TRBD1 matches at 7 bases. Unmatched junction bases numbered 7, after V lost 7 bases and J lost 5 bases. Germline lookup yields CDR1 SGHNT and CDR2 YYREEE (reference sequence). The CDR3 covers 13 residues. The CDR3 coding sequence is TGTGCCAGCGGACAGACAGGGTTAGATACGCAGTATTTT. It encodes CASGQTGLDTQYF.

The genes are TRBV5-1 and TRBJ1-5, with no clear D. The CDR3 loop spans 15 amino acids. The ends were cut back, 1 base at V and 5 bases at J, with 13 bases in the middle. CDR1 and CDR2 from the germline V gene are SGHRS and YFSETQ. The CDR3 loop is CASSLLEIDYQPQHF. DNA of the CDR3: TGCGCCAGCAGCTTGCTAGAGATCGACTATCAGCCCCAGCATTTT.

The chain links TRBV10-1 to TRBJ2-2; D ambiguous. CDR1 is WNHNN and CDR2 is SYGVQD in the germline V gene (reference sequence). Trimming cost V 2 bases and J 3 bases, with 4 bases left between them. The CDR3 runs to 13 residues. CDR3 sequence reads: CASSERDTGELFF. In DNA form, the CDR3 reads TGCGCCAGCAGTGAGCGGGACACCGGGGAGCTGTTTTTT.

The rearrangement joins TRBV3-1 (or the pseudogene TRBV3-2) to TRBJ1-5; D might be TRBD1 (6 bases). The V gene lost 5 bases and the J gene lost 8 bases, with 16 bases spanning the gap. CDR3 length: 14 residues. Germline lookup yields CDR1 LGHDT and CDR2 YNNKEL (reference sequence). CDR3: CASSYHREGEPQHF. The CDR3 coding sequence is TGTGCCAGCAGCTACCACAGGGAGGGGGAGCCCCAGCATTTT.

As DNA, the CDR3 is TGTGCCAGCAGTTACGGCAGGAATCAGCCCCAGCATTTT. It yields the protein CASSYGRNQPQHF. The chain joins TRBV6-5 to TRBJ1-5; no firm D call. V was pared by 2 bases and J by 4 bases, with 6 bases between. The CDR3 spans 13 residues. Germline-derived CDR1 and CDR2 are MNHEY and SVGAGI.

CDR3 sequence (DNA): TGCGCCAGCAGCCAAGACTGGGGGCTAGCGGGCGAGCAGTACTTC. Translating gives CASSQDWGLAGEQYF. The chain combines TRBV4-1 with TRBJ2-7; 8 positions agree with TRBD2. The CDR3 runs 15 residues. Trimming cost V 0 bases and J 6 bases; bases outside gene matches: 7. Germline V gene sequence: CDR1 MGHRA, CDR2 YSYEKL.

The chain carries TRBV5-1 and TRBJ2-5; 7 bases match TRBD1. Germline trimming cut 2 bases from V and 7 bases from J; bases unmatched to any gene: 8. There are 14 residues in the CDR3. CDR1 and CDR2 from the germline V gene are SGHRS and YFSETQ. The CDR3 is CASSFGQALVTQYF. CDR3 in DNA: TGCGCCAGCAGCTTCGGACAGGCTCTAGTGACCCAGTACTTC.

This rearrangement joins TRBV5-1 to TRBJ1-5; D is perhaps TRBD1 (5 bases). The CDR3 contains 16 residues. Germline V gene lookup returns CDR1 SGHRS and CDR2 YFSETQ. V was pared by 0 bases and J by 1 base, with 11 bases between. The CDR3 nucleotides read TGCGCCAGCAGCTTGGCCGGTGGGGGGAGCAATCAGCCCCAGCATTTT. It specifies CASSLAGGGSNQPQHF.

The chain recombines TRBV2 with TRBJ1-2; perhaps TRBD1 as D (6 bases). Germline V gene data show CDR1 as SNHLY and CDR2 as FYNNEI. The CDR3 totals 17 residues. Trimming took 10 bases from V and 4 from J, leaving 28 bases between them. The CDR3 protein is CAIEGGGQIQAVYGYTF. The CDR3 coding sequence is TGTGCCATAGAGGGGGGGGGCCAAATACAGGCCGTCTATGGCTACACCTTC.

The chain couples TRBV6-5 to TRBJ1-2, with 9 bases that match TRBD1. Germline V gene data show CDR1 as MNHEY and CDR2 as SVGAGI. V was pared by 6 bases and J by 5 bases, with 7 bases of the junction left unmatched. CDR3 length: 14 amino acids. DNA for the CDR3: TGTGCCAGCAGCAGGACAGGGGATGGGTATGGCTACACCTTC. This sequence encodes CASSRTGDGYGYTF.

CDR3 sequence (DNA): TGCGCCAGCAGCCTGACCGGCCCCGCAGCGGGTGGCTACACCTTC. Encoded protein: CASSLTGPAAGGYTF. V is TRBV5-1 and J is TRBJ1-2, with D hard to call. V was pared by 4 bases and J by 7 bases, with 20 bases between. The CDR3 consists of 15 residues. The germline gives CDR1 SGHRS, CDR2 YFSETQ.

This chain joins TRBV7-3 and TRBJ1-1; a possible D gene is TRBD1 (5 bases). This CDR3 contains 14 residues. Germline CDR1 is SGHTA and CDR2 is FQGTGA. V shed 3 bases and J shed 2 bases, with 10 bases lying between them. CDR3 coding DNA: TGTGCCAGCAGCTTGGGGGGAATAAACACTGAAGCTTTCTTT. This codes for CASSLGGINTEAFF.

The gene calls are TRBV19 and TRBJ1-4; maybe TRBD1 (6 bases). The V end lost 4 bases, the J end lost 0 bases, and 9 bases lay between the germline ends. This CDR3 contains 15 residues. Germline CDR1 reads LNHDA; CDR2 reads SQIVND (reference sequence). CDR3 nucleotides: TGTGCCAGTAGTACAGGGGATGCAACTAATGAAAAACTGTTTTTT. Translated, it gives CASSTGDATNEKLFF.

This rearrangement joins TRBV5-1 to TRBJ1-1; D remains ambiguous. Germline-derived CDR1 and CDR2 are SGHRS and YFSETQ. The CDR3 totals 13 residues. The V end was cut by 2 bases, the J end by 7 bases, with 12 bases between. The CDR3: CASSFGLHNEAFF. The CDR3 bases are TGCGCCAGCAGCTTTGGTTTACACAATGAAGCTTTCTTT.

J is TRBJ1-5 and V is TRBV21-1; no DNA check was done on the table's D call, TRBD1. TRBV21-1 is described as a pseudogene. This CDR3 region has 13 residues. The CDR3 DNA sequence: TGTGCCAGCACTTACAGGGGATATCAGCCCCAGCATTTT. Translation: CASTYRGYQPQHF.